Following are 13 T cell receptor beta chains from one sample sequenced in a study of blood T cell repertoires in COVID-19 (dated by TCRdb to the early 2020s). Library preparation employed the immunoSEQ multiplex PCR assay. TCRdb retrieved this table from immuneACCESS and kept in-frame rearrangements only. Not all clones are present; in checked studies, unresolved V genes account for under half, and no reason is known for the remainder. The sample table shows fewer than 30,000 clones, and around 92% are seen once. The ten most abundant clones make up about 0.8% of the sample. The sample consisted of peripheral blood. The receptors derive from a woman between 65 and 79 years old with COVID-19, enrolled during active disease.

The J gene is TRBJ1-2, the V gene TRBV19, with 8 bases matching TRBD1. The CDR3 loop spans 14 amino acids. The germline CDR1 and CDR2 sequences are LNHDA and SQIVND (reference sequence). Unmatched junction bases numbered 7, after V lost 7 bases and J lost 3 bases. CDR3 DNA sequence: TGTGCCAGTAACTCCCAGACAGGGGACTATGGCTACACCTTC. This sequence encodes CASNSQTGDYGYTF.

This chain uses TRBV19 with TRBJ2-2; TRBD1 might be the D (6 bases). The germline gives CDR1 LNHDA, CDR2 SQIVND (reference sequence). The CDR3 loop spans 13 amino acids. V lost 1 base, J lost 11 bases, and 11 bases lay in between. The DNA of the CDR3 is TGTGCCAGTAGTATAGTACAGGGATTTGAGCTGTTTTTT. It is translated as CASSIVQGFELFF.

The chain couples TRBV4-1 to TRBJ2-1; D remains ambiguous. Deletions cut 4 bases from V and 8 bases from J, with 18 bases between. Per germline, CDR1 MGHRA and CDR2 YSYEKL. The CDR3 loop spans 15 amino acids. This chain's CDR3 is CASSLSSFTVDEQFF. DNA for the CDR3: TGCGCCAGCAGCCTCTCCTCTTTTACGGTCGATGAGCAGTTCTTC.

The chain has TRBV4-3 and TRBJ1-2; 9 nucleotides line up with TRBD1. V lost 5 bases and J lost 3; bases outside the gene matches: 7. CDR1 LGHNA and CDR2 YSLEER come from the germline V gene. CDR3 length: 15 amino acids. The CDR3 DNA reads TGCGCCAGCAGCGTTCACAGGGGGCTGGACTATGGCTACACCTTC. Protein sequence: CASSVHRGLDYGYTF.

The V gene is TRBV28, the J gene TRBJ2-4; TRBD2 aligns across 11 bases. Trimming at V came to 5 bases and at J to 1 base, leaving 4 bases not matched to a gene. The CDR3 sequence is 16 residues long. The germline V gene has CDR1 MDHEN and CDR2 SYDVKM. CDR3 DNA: TGTGCCAGCAGTCCCTGGACTAGCGGGGCCAAAAACATTCAGTACTTC. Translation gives CASSPWTSGAKNIQYF.

DNA for the CDR3: TGTGCCAGCAGCTTTGTAGGGCTAGCGGGTGAGCAGTTCTTC. Protein sequence: CASSFVGLAGEQFF. The V call is TRBV7-2, the J call TRBJ2-1; 8 bases are a match to TRBD2. Looked up from germline, CDR1 is SGHTA and CDR2 is FQGNSA. Trimming took 3 bases from V and 9 from J; bases not matched to a gene: 7. CDR3 length: 14 amino acids. Full variable domain (outside the CDR3, taken from reference TRBV7-2 and TRBJ2-1): GAGVSQSPSNKVTEKGKDVELRCDPISGHTALYWYRQSLGQGLEFLIYFQGNSAPDKSGLPSDRFSAERTGGSVSTLTIQRTQQEDSAVYLCASSFVGLAGEQFFGPGTRLTVL.

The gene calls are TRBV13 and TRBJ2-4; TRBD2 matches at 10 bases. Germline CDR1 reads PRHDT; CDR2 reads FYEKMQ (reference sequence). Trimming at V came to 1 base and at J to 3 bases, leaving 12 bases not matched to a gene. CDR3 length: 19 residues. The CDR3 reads CASSLAGLAGVGDKNIQYF. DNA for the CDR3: TGTGCCAGCAGCTTAGCGGGCCTAGCGGGAGTGGGTGACAAAAACATTCAGTACTTC.

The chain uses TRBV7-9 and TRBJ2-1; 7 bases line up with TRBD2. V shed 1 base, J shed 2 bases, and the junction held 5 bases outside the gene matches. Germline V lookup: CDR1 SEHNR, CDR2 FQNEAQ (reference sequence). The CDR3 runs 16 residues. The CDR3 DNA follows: TGTGCCAGCAGCTTAGTTCTCGCGGGAGCCTACAATGAGCAGTTCTTC. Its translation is CASSLVLAGAYNEQFF.

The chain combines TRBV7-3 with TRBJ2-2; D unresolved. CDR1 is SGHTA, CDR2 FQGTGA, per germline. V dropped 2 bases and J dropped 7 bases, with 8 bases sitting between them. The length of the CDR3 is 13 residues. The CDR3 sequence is CASSLGVSGELFF. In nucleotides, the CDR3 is TGTGCCAGCAGCTTAGGAGTCAGCGGGGAGCTGTTTTTT.

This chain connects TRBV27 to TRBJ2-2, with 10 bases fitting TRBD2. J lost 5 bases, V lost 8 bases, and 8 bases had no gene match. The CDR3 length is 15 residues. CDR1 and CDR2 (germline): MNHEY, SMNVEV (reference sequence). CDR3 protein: CASGLAGGGTGELFF. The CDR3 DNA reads TGTGCCAGCGGATTAGCGGGAGGCGGTACCGGGGAGCTGTTTTTT.

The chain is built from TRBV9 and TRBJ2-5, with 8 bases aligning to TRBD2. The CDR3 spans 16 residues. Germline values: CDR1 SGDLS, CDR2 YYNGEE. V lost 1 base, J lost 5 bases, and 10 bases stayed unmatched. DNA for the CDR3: TGTGCCAGCAGCGTACTAGGGGCGGGAGGAAGGGAGACCCAGTACTTC. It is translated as CASSVLGAGGRETQYF.

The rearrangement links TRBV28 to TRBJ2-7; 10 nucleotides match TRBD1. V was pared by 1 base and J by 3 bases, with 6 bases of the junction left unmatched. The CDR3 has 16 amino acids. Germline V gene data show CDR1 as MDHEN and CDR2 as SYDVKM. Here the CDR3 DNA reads TGTGCCAGCAGTTTATTCGGGACAGGGGAGGGCTACGAGCAGTACTTC. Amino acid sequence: CASSLFGTGEGYEQYF.

DNA of the CDR3: TGTGCCAGCAACAACAGAGTCAGCACAGATACGCAGTATTTT. It encodes CASNNRVSTDTQYF. The gene calls are TRBV2 and TRBJ2-3; no definite D call. There are 14 residues in the CDR3. The V gene lost 7 bases and the J gene lost 0 bases, with 11 bases spanning the gap. Germline V gene data show CDR1 as SNHLY and CDR2 as FYNNEI.